This T cell receptor (beta chain) derives from a study of T cell changes during pregnancy in multiple sclerosis. With 7 bases removed from V and 2 bases from J, the gap between germline ends came to 15 bases. CDR3 length: 15 residues. Germline V lookup: CDR1 LNHDA, CDR2 SQIVND (reference sequence). Produced via immunoSEQ multiplex PCR; TCRdb's table is partial and in-frame only. The table records approximately 74,000 clones, roughly 92% of them present only once. The rearrangement links TRBV19 to TRBJ1-5, with D possibly matching TRBD1 (6 bases). This receptor was obtained from a female donor with multiple sclerosis, enrolled in a pregnancy study. The source material was peripheral blood, sampled before pregnancy. Here the CDR3 DNA reads TGTGCCAGTACCCCACAGGGTATAGGCAATCAGCCCCAGCATTTT. Translated, it gives CASTPQGIGNQPQHF.